This T cell receptor beta chain derives from a study of T cell responses to AZD1222 COVID-19 vaccine. Turning to the study itself: Pooling of second doses given at about 4 or about 12 weeks was done. Findings and caveats of the study: Among vaccine-associated CD4 TCRs, coverage spanned spike, with dominance at 160-218 and 743-854. In a largely white British group with more females than males, clonal diversity was possibly underestimated. When two AZD1222 doses had been given, Spike-specific TCR breadth and depth rose.

This clone came up once. What it binds is unknown. Profiled with immunoSEQ multiplex PCR; TCRdb holds only in-frame clones, not every one. The data contain tens of thousands of clones, around 80% of them seen just once; the ten biggest clones take up roughly a tenth. The clonotype originates from an adult in good health. Here the sequenced sample was peripheral blood, taken on day 0 of AZD1222 vaccination.

CDR3 amino acids: CASSPGTGNTIYF. The CDR3 DNA is TGTGCCAGCAGCCCCGGGACAGGAAACACCATATATTTT. The chain combines TRBV3-1 (or the pseudogene TRBV3-2) with TRBJ1-3, with a weak D call TRBD1 (6 bases). V was cut by 4 bases and J by 4 bases, with 8 bases left in between. The germline CDR1 and CDR2 sequences are LGHDT and YNNKEL (reference sequence). CDR3 length equals 13 residues.